The 27 T cell receptor beta chains listed next were all sequenced from one sample in a study of cytomegalovirus exposure and HLA in healthy donors. PCR was performed using 60 Vbeta and 13 Jbeta primers. Profiled with immunoSEQ multiplex PCR; TCRdb holds only in-frame clones, not every one. The sample shows about 120,000 clones, more than 60% of them seen only once. The specimen was PBMCs. The receptors here all came from a woman between 40 and 50 years old in good health and CMV-seronegative.

This sequence joins TRBV7-2 and TRBJ2-1, with TRBD2 identical over 11 bases. Germline CDR1 and CDR2: SGHTA and FQGNSA. The V and J ends lost 4 bases and 6 bases, in that order; junction bases with no gene match: 11. The CDR3 extends over 17 amino acids. The CDR3 protein is CASSSLGASGRFNEQFF. Written as DNA, the CDR3 is TGTGCCAGCAGCTCCTTGGGGGCTAGCGGGAGGTTCAATGAGCAGTTCTTC.

This clone has a single count. The gene calls are TRBV27 and TRBJ1-1; 7 bases are a match to TRBD1. Germline values: CDR1 MNHEY, CDR2 SMNVEV (reference sequence). This CDR3 is 13 amino acids long. J gave up 10 bases and V 7 bases, and 12 bases lay outside the gene matches. The CDR3 DNA is TGTGCCAGCAAGGGGGACAGACGCTTTAGAGCTTTCTTT. Its translation: CASKGDRRFRAFF.

This rearrangement joins TRBV6-1 to TRBJ1-1; D gene unclear. The CDR3 totals 14 residues. Per germline, CDR1 MNHNS and CDR2 SASEGT. Trimming left V 5 bases short and J 4 bases short, with 14 bases between. The CDR3 bases are TGTGCCAGCAGTCCACAAGACGGGGTCACTGAAGCTTTCTTT. Protein product: CASSPQDGVTEAFF.

V is TRBV7-9 and J is TRBJ1-4; no clear D. Germline CDR1 is SEHNR and CDR2 is FQNEAQ (reference sequence). V lost 2 bases to trimming and J lost 6 bases, with 13 bases between them. This CDR3 region has 15 residues. CDR3 amino acids: CASSLSGFIDEKLFF. The CDR3 DNA is TGTGCCAGCAGCTTATCCGGGTTTATCGATGAAAAACTGTTTTTT.

This chain links TRBV7-2 with TRBJ1-4, with 8 bases lining up with TRBD1. The V gene end was trimmed by 3 bases and the J gene end by 11 bases; junction bases not matched to a gene: 11. This CDR3 region has 15 residues. Germline V gene lookup returns CDR1 SGHTA and CDR2 FQGNSA. CDR3 sequence reads: CASSFTGGQYQKLFF. The CDR3 nucleotides read TGTGCCAGCAGCTTTACAGGGGGACAATACCAGAAACTGTTTTTT. The full variable domain, with the rest looked up from reference TRBV7-2 and TRBJ1-4, is GAGVSQSPSNKVTEKGKDVELRCDPISGHTALYWYRQSLGQGLEFLIYFQGNSAPDKSGLPSDRFSAERTGGSVSTLTIQRTQQEDSAVYLCASSFTGGQYQKLFFGSGTQLSVL.

This chain joins TRBV19 and TRBJ2-3; 7 bases map to TRBD1. Germline V gives CDR1 LNHDA, CDR2 SQIVND (reference sequence). Trimming took 9 bases from V and 1 from J; bases not matched to a gene: 4. This CDR3 comprises 13 residues. The CDR3 loop reads CASTTGRTDTQYF. CDR3 nucleotide sequence: TGTGCCAGCACGACAGGGCGCACAGATACGCAGTATTTT.

The chain couples TRBV19 to TRBJ1-4, with TRBD1 identical over 8 bases. The CDR3 loop spans 16 amino acids. The V and J ends lost 6 bases and 8 bases, in that order; junction bases with no gene match: 14. The V gene's germline CDR1 is LNHDA and CDR2 SQIVND (reference sequence). The CDR3 sequence is CASSHLTGGGREKLFF. The CDR3, as DNA: TGTGCCAGTAGCCACCTTACAGGGGGAGGTCGAGAAAAACTGTTTTTT.

The genes are TRBV5-4 and TRBJ1-1, with D unresolved. Germline-derived CDR1 and CDR2 are SGHNT and YYREEE (reference sequence). CDR3 length equals 13 residues. V shed 5 bases and J shed 1 base, with 9 bases lying between them. The CDR3 coding sequence is TGTGCCAGCAGTCTAGAAGCGAACACTGAAGCTTTCTTT. It yields the protein CASSLEANTEAFF.

This clone occurred once. The gene calls are TRBV14 and TRBJ1-5, with D possibly being TRBD1 (5 bases). Germline assignment: CDR1 SGHDN and CDR2 FVKESK. The CDR3 length is 16 residues. The ends were cut back, 6 bases at V and 0 bases at J, with 15 bases in the middle. The CDR3 nucleotides read TGTGCCAGCAGGCATGGACAACGACATAGCAATCAGCCCCAGCATTTT. It yields the protein CASRHGQRHSNQPQHF.

This clone was picked up a small number of times. This chain joins TRBV4-3 and TRBJ2-1, with TRBD2 matching 9 bases. Per the germline V gene, CDR1 is LGHNA and CDR2 is YSLEER. The CDR3 runs to 17 residues. The J segment lost 2 bases and the V segment lost 0 bases, leaving 5 bases of the junction unmatched. The chain's CDR3 is CASSQDLSSGAYNEQFF. The CDR3 nucleotides are TGCGCCAGCAGCCAAGATTTGTCTAGCGGGGCCTACAATGAGCAGTTCTTC.

The V gene is TRBV4-2, the J gene TRBJ1-5, with a weak D call TRBD1 (5 bases). CDR1 and CDR2 (germline): LGHNA, YNFKEQ. V was trimmed by 2 bases and J by 9 bases, leaving 17 bases between them. CDR3 length: 15 amino acids. CDR3 in amino acids: CASSQQYRSRRPQHF. The CDR3 DNA reads TGTGCCAGCAGCCAACAATACAGGTCCCGGAGGCCCCAGCATTTT.

The rearrangement joins TRBV6-1 to TRBJ2-5, with TRBD1 identical over 8 bases. The CDR3 spans 15 residues. Germline CDR1 and CDR2: MNHNS and SASEGT. The V and J ends lost 5 bases and 5 bases, in that order; junction bases with no gene match: 10. CDR3: CASSTATGGGETQYF. The DNA of the CDR3 is TGTGCCAGCAGTACGGCAACAGGGGGTGGGGAGACCCAGTACTTC.

The rearrangement uses TRBV5-5 and TRBJ2-3; possibly TRBD1 for D (5 bases). CDR3 length: 15 residues. The V gene lost 4 bases and the J gene lost 0 bases, with 12 bases spanning the gap. The germline CDR1 and CDR2 sequences are SGHKS and YYEKEE (reference sequence). CDR3 residues: CASSDGRGSTDTQYF. The CDR3 coding sequence is TGTGCCAGCAGCGATGGAAGGGGAAGCACAGATACGCAGTATTTT.

The chain joins TRBV11-3 to TRBJ2-1, with 8 positions matching TRBD2. Germline CDR1 SGHNT, CDR2 YENEEA. The CDR3 extends over 15 amino acids. The junction had 10 bases not matched to a gene; V was cut back by 5 bases and J by 7 bases. As DNA, the CDR3 is TGTGCCAGCAGCGTTACTAGCGGACCTAGTAATGAGCAGTTCTTC. It translates to CASSVTSGPSNEQFF.

The chain uses TRBV7-9 and TRBJ1-3, with 7 bases matching TRBD1. Germline V CDR1 and CDR2: SEHNR, FQNEAQ (reference sequence). This CDR3 comprises 13 residues. V dropped 11 bases and J dropped 0; count of bases not matched to a gene: 4. This CDR3 is CAGQASSGNTIYF. The CDR3 coding sequence is TGTGCCGGACAGGCGAGCTCTGGAAACACCATATATTTT.

The CDR3 region has the DNA TGCGCCAGCAGCTTCCCAGGATCGTCTTTTGTCTCCTACAATGAGCAGTTCTTC. Translated: CASSFPGSSFVSYNEQFF. The chain combines TRBV5-1 with TRBJ2-1; no definite D call. The CDR3 is 18 amino acids. Germline V CDR1 and CDR2: SGHRS, YFSETQ. With 2 bases removed from V and 0 bases from J, the gap between germline ends came to 18 bases.

The J gene is TRBJ1-1, the V gene TRBV6-5; D is possibly TRBD1 (6 bases). The germline gives CDR1 MNHEY, CDR2 SVGAGI. The CDR3 spans 14 residues. V dropped 2 bases and J dropped 3 bases, with 10 bases sitting between them. This CDR3 is CASSYTPGDTEAFF. The DNA for the CDR3 is TGTGCCAGCAGTTACACGCCAGGGGACACTGAAGCTTTCTTT.

The J gene is TRBJ2-7, the V gene TRBV15; TRBD1 aligns across 8 bases. The germline V gene encodes CDR1 LNHNV and CDR2 YYDKDF (reference sequence). The junction had 8 bases not matched to a gene; V was cut back by 5 bases and J by 5 bases. The CDR3 length is 14 residues. CDR3 in amino acids: CATSGGQGPHEQYF. DNA for the CDR3: TGTGCCACCAGCGGAGGACAGGGCCCCCACGAGCAGTACTTC.

The chain links TRBV5-1 to TRBJ2-5; 10 nucleotides line up with TRBD2. CDR1 is SGHRS and CDR2 is YFSETQ in the germline V gene. CDR3 length: 14 amino acids. Trimming removed 3 bases from V and 5 bases from J; junction bases left unmatched: 4. The CDR3 loop reads CASSSSGSGETQYF. The CDR3 DNA reads as TGCGCCAGCAGCTCTAGCGGGAGCGGGGAGACCCAGTACTTC.

Comment on this clone: The final CDR3 position lacks the conserved phenylalanine or tryptophan, pointing to a likely read error. J is TRBJ2-7 and V is TRBV6-1; TRBD2 matches 8 bases. Germline loops: CDR1 MNHNS, CDR2 SASEGT. This CDR3 is built from 14 residues. This chain's CDR3 is CASPSGGGSYEQYL. The CDR3 DNA follows: TGTGCTTCCCCTTCCGGGGGGGGCTCCTACGAGCAGTACCTC.

The chain links TRBV4-1 to TRBJ2-2; no firm D call. CDR3 length: 14 residues. V lost 2 bases to trimming and J lost 5 bases, with 9 bases between them. Germline V CDR1 and CDR2: MGHRA, YSYEKL. CDR3 nucleotide sequence: TGCGCCAGCAGCCAACCAGGCGAGACCGGGGAGCTGTTTTTT. Protein product: CASSQPGETGELFF.

This chain joins TRBV4-1 and TRBJ2-1; possible D gene TRBD2, 6 bases. The CDR3 covers 11 residues. Germline CDR1 and CDR2: MGHRA and YSYEKL. V lost 7 bases and J lost 7, with 8 bases in between. The CDR3 loop reads CASTRENEQFF. CDR3 coding DNA: TGCGCCAGCACCCGGGAGAATGAGCAGTTCTTC.

The V gene is TRBV27, the J gene TRBJ2-3, with TRBD2 matching over 10 bases. The CDR3 covers 17 residues. Germline V gene lookup returns CDR1 MNHEY and CDR2 SMNVEV (reference sequence). J lost 1 base, V lost 3 bases, and 7 bases had no gene match. For the CDR3, the DNA is TGTGCCAGCAGTTTTGAGCGGGAGGGAGTCCGCACAGATACGCAGTATTTT. This encodes CASSFEREGVRTDTQYF.

The gene calls are TRBV11-2 and TRBJ1-1; D unresolved. V lost 4 bases and J lost 6, with 15 bases in between. Germline V gene sequence: CDR1 SGHAT, CDR2 FQNNGV. The CDR3 has 14 amino acids. CDR3 sequence: CASSSPRGTPEAFF. The DNA of the CDR3 is TGTGCCAGCAGCTCCCCACGGGGAACCCCTGAAGCTTTCTTT.

V gene TRBV7-2 combines with J gene TRBJ2-1; possible D gene TRBD1, 6 bases. CDR3 size: 14 residues. V dropped 5 bases and J dropped 11 bases, with 19 bases sitting between them. CDR1 and CDR2 from the germline V gene are SGHTA and FQGNSA. CDR3 bases: TGTGCCAGCAGCCTCCCCAACAGGGCGGTCAAGCAGTTCTTC. Residues: CASSLPNRAVKQFF.

This clone has a single count. V usage is TRBV7-2 and J usage is TRBJ2-7; TRBD1 is a possible D gene (5 bases). The germline V and J ends were trimmed by 1 base and 2 bases, with 15 bases remaining between them. The germline V gene has CDR1 SGHTA and CDR2 FQGNSA. This CDR3 region has 16 residues. The CDR3 loop is CASSLGWSGKAYEQYF. The CDR3 nucleotides are TGTGCCAGCAGCTTAGGTTGGTCAGGGAAGGCCTACGAGCAGTACTTC.

This clone was seen only once. The V gene is TRBV10-3, the J gene TRBJ1-2; a possible D gene is TRBD1 (5 bases). The CDR3 consists of 17 residues. Germline values: CDR1 ENHRY, CDR2 SYGVKD. V lost 2 bases and J lost 4, with 20 bases in between. CDR3 loop: CAISEVPRVVLGYGYTF. The CDR3 DNA reads TGTGCCATCAGTGAGGTTCCCAGGGTGGTCCTGGGCTATGGCTACACCTTC.